The 9 T cell receptor beta chains reported below all come from one sample, sequenced in a study of T-cell memory formation after mild COVID-19. TCRdb reanalysed the 5' RACE reads using MiXCR and keeps one entry per CDR3 protein. The sample records under 450,000 distinct CDR3 sequences, under 25% being singletons. Sequencing used PBMCs or a T cell subset sorted from them (not recorded which). These receptors were obtained from an adult woman who had mild COVID-19 (a few samples of this study predate the infection). Cell type and time point are not known.

The chain uses TRBV14 and TRBJ2-3; D might be TRBD1 or TRBD2, each matching 5 bases. This CDR3 region has 16 residues. Germline V gene data show CDR1 as SGHDN and CDR2 as FVKESK. Between the trimmed V and J ends, which lost 3 bases and 2 bases, there was a span of 15 bases. The CDR3 protein is CASSHREGPLTDTQYF. As DNA, the CDR3 is TGTGCCAGCAGCCATAGAGAGGGGCCCCTCACAGATACGCAGTATTTT.

This clonotype was seen a few times. The V and J genes are TRBV10-3 and TRBJ1-2, with 7 bases that match TRBD1. V lost 6 bases and J lost 2; bases outside the gene matches: 12. This CDR3 has 16 residues. Germline CDR1 is ENHRY and CDR2 is SYGVKD. Here the CDR3 reads CAIRKTGSEGNYGYTF. The CDR3, as DNA: TGTGCCATCAGAAAGACAGGGAGCGAAGGCAACTATGGCTACACCTTC.

V is TRBV19 and J is TRBJ1-1; D might be TRBD1 (6 bases). Germline V gene data show CDR1 as LNHDA and CDR2 as SQIVND (reference sequence). V lost 7 bases, J lost 7 bases, and 19 bases lay in between. This CDR3 comprises 14 residues. The CDR3 DNA is TGTGCCAGTACTAGACTCGGGGGCCGGGGTGAAGCTTTCTTT. Translation: CASTRLGGRGEAFF.

This clonotype was seen more than once but under ten times. The gene calls are TRBV5-1 and TRBJ2-2; 8 bases agree with TRBD2. The length of the CDR3 is 16 residues. The V segment lost 7 bases and the J segment 0 bases; nucleotides outside the gene matches: 8. Germline V lookup: CDR1 SGHRS, CDR2 YFSETQ. The DNA for the CDR3 is TGCGCCAGCGGGTTAGCGGGGAAACCGAACACCGGGGAGCTGTTTTTT. This gives the protein CASGLAGKPNTGELFF.

Comments on this clonotype: A read error may produce the germline difference seen at one junction end. This rearrangement joins TRBV7-7 to TRBJ1-5; 9 bases agree with TRBD1. Germline loops: CDR1 SSHAT, CDR2 FNYEAQ (reference sequence). This CDR3 has 15 residues. The CDR3 DNA is TGTGCTAGCAGCTGGGGACAGGGAGGCAATCAGCCCCAGCATTTT. Amino acid sequence: CASSWGQGGNQPQHF.

The rearrangement uses TRBV12-5 and TRBJ1-1; 8 bases match TRBD1. This CDR3 is 14 amino acids long. The ends lost 5 bases at V and 1 base at J; junction bases unmatched: 3. The germline gives CDR1 LGHNT, CDR2 FRNRAP. CDR3 amino acids: CASGATGANTEAFF. CDR3 sequence (DNA): TGTGCTAGTGGTGCGACAGGGGCGAACACTGAAGCTTTCTTT.

V is TRBV3-1 and J is TRBJ2-5; 11 bases fit TRBD2. Germline CDR1 LGHDT, CDR2 YNNKEL (reference sequence). V shed 2 bases, J shed 2 bases, and the junction held 4 bases outside the gene matches. The CDR3 is made up of 16 amino acids. CDR3 loop: CASSQRPSGGQETQYF. In nucleotides, the CDR3 is TGTGCCAGCAGCCAAAGGCCTAGCGGGGGGCAAGAGACCCAGTACTTC.

This clonotype occurred many times. The chain couples TRBV5-1 to TRBJ2-5; D is ambiguous. Trimming shortened V by 1 base and J by 1 base, and 2 bases separated the two germline ends. The CDR3 sequence is 12 residues long. Germline CDR1 SGHRS, CDR2 YFSETQ. The CDR3 reads CASSLTQETQYF. CDR3 in DNA: TGCGCCAGCAGCTTGACCCAAGAGACCCAGTACTTC.

This clonotype was seen more than once but under ten times. The CDR3 DNA reads TGTGCCAGCAGCAAGGGACGGAGCTATGGCTACACCTTC. It specifies CASSKGRSYGYTF. The V call is TRBV5-8, the J call TRBJ1-2, with a possible D match to TRBD1 (5 bases). The CDR3 has 13 residues. Germline-derived CDR1 and CDR2 are SGHTS and YDEGEE. V dropped 4 bases and J dropped 4 bases, with 11 bases sitting between them. Looking up the rest from reference TRBV5-8 and TRBJ1-2 gives the full variable domain: EAGVTQSPTHLIKTRGQQATLRCSPISGHTSVYWYQQALGLGLQFLLWYDEGEERNRGNFPPRFSGRQFPNYSSELNVNALELEDSALYLCASSKGRSYGYTFGSGTRLTVV.